This T cell receptor beta chain was found in a study of shared T cell receptors in the human thymus. Germline values: CDR1 PRHDT, CDR2 FYEKMQ (reference sequence). The CDR3 covers 14 residues. Deletions cut 3 bases from V and 2 bases from J, with 11 bases between. The protocol was immunoSEQ multiplex PCR, while the TCRdb copy is restricted to in-frame clones and leaves out a portion. The repertoire holds around 730,000 clones, 75% to 90% seen once, with roughly 0.01% in the top ten. This clone was detected only once. This sample was shared with a second study, whose subject was human thymus T cells. That source reports: Healthy Finnish infants undergoing corrective surgery for congenital heart defects provided the donor material. Thymus tissue was removed during corrective cardiac surgery. Both thymic and peripheral blood repertoires showed apparently biased V and J usage. What related research reported was that thymic repertoires overlapped highly among unrelated individuals.

This TCR came from a girl under two years old with a congenital heart defect. Source material: thymocytes. The chain combines TRBV13 with TRBJ2-7; D remains unclear. This CDR3 reads CASSFLPLPYEQYF. The CDR3 region has the DNA TGTGCCAGCAGCTTTCTTCCCCTACCCTACGAGCAGTACTTC.